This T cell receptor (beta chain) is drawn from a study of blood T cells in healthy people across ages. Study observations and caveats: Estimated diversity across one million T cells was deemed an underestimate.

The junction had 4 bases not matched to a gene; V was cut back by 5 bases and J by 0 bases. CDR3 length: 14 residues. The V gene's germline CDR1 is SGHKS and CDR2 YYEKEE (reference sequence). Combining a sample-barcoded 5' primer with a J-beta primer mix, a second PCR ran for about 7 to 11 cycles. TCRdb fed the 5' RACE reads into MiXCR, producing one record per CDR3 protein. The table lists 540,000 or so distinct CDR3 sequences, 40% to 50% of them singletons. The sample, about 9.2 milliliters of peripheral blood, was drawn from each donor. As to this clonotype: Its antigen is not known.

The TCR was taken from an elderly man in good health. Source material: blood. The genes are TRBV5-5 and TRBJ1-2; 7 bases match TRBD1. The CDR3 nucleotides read TGTGCCAGCAGTTTTGGGACAGCTAACTATGGCTACACCTTC. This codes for CASSFGTANYGYTF. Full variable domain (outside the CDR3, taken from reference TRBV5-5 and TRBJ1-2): DAGVTQSPTHLIKTRGQQVTLRCSPISGHKSVSWYQQVLGQGPQFIFQYYEKEERGRGNFPDRFSARQFPNYSSELNVNALLLGDSALYLCASSFGTANYGYTFGSGTRLTVV.